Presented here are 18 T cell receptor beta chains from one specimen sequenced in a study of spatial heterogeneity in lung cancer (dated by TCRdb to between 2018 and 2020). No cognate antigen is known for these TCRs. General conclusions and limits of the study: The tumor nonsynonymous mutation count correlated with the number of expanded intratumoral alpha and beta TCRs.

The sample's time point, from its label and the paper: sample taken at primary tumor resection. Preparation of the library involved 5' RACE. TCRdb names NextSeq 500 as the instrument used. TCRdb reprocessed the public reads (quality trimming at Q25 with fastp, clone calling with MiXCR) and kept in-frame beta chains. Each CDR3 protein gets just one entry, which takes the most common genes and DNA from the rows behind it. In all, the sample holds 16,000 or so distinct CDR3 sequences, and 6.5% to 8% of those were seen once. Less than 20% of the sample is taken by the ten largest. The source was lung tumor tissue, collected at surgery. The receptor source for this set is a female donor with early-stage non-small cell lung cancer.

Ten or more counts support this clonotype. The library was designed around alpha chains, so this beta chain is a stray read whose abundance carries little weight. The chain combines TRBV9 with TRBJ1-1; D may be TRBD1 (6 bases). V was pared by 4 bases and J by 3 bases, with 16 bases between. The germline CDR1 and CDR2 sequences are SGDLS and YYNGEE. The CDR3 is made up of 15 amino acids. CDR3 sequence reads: CASSPGTLGHTEAFF. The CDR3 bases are TGTGCCAGCAGCCCGGGGACACTCGGGCACACTGAAGCTTTCTTT.

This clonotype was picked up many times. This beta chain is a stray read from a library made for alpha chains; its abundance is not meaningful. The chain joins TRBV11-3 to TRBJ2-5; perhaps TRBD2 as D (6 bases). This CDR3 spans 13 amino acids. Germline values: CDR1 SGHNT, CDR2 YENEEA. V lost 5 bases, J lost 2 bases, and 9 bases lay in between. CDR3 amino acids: CASSPGLQETQYF. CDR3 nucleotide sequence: TGTGCCAGCAGCCCGGGACTTCAAGAGACCCAGTACTTC.

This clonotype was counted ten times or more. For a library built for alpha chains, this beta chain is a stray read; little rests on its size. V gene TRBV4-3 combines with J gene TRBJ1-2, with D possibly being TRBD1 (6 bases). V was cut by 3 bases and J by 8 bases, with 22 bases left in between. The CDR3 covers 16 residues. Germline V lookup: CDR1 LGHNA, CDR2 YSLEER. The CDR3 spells CASSQENRIQGAGYTF. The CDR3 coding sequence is TGCGCCAGCAGCCAGGAAAATCGGATACAGGGAGCCGGCTACACCTTC.

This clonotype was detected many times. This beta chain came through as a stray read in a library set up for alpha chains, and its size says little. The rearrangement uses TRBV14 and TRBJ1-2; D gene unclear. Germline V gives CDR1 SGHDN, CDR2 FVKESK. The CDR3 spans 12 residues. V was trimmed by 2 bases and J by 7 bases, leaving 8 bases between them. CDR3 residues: CASSQSTRGYTF. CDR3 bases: TGTGCCAGCAGCCAATCGACTCGTGGCTACACCTTC.

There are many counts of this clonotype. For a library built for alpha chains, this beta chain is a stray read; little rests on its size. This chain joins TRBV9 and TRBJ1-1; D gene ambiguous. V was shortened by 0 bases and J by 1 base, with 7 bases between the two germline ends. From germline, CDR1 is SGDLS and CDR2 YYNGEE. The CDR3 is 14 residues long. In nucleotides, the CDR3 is TGTGCCAGCAGCGTAGGATTGGGGAACACTGAAGCTTTCTTT. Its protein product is CASSVGLGNTEAFF.

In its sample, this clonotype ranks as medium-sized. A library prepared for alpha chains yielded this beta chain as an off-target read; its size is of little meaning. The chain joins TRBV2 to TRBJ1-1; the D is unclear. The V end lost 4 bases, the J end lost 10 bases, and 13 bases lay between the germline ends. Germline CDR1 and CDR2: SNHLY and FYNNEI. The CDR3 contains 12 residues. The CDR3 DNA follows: TGTGCCAGCAGTGCCTCCGTTAAGGGAGCTTTCTTT. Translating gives CASSASVKGAFF.

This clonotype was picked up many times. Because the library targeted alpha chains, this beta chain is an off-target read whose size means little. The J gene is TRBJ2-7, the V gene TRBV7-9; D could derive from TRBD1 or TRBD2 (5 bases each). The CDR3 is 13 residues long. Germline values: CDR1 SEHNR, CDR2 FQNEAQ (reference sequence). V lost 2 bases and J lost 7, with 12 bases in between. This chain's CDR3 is CASSLNYEGEQYF. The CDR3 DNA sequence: TGTGCCAGCAGCTTAAACTATGAGGGGGAGCAGTACTTC.

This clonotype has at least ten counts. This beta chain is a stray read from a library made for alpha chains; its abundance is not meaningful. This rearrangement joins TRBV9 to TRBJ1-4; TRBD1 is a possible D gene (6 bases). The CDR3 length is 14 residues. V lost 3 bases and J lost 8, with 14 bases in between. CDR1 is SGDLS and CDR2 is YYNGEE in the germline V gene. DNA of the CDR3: TGTGCCAGCAGCGGCGGGGGGCAGAACGAAAAACTGTTTTTT. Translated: CASSGGGQNEKLFF.

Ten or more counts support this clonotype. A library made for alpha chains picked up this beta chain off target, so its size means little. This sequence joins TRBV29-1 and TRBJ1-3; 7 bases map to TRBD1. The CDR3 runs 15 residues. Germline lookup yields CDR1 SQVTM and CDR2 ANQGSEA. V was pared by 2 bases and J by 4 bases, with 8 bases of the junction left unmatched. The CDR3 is CSVEPLEQGGNTIYF. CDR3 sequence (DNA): TGCAGCGTTGAACCCCTAGAACAGGGGGGAAACACCATATATTTT.

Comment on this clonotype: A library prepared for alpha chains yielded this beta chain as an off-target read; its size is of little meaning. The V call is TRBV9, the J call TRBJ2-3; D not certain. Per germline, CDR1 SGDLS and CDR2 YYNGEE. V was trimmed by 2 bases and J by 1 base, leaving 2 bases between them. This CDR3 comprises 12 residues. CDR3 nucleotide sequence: TGTGCCAGCAGCGTCGGCACAGATACGCAGTATTTT. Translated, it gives CASSVGTDTQYF.

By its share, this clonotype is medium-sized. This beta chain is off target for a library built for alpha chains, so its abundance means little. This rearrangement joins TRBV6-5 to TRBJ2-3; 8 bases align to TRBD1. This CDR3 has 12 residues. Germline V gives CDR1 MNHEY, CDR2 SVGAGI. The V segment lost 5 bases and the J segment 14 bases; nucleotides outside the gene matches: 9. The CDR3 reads CASSRTGTGLYF. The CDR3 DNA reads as TGTGCCAGCAGTCGAACCGGGACAGGATTGTATTTT.

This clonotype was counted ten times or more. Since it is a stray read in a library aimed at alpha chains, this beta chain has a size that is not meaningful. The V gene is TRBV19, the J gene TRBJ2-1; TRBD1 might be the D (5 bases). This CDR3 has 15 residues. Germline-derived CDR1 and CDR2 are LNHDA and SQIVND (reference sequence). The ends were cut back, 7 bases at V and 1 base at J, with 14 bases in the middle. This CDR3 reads CASTLTVFSYNEQFF. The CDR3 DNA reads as TGTGCCAGTACCCTGACAGTTTTTTCCTACAATGAGCAGTTCTTC.

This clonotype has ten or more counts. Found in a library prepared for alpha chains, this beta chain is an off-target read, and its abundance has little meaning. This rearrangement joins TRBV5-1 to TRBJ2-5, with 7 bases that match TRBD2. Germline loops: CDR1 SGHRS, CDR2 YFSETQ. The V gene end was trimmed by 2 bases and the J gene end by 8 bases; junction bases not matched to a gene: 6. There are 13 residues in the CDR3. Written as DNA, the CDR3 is TGCGCCAGCAGCTTAAGCGGGGCCAATACCCAGTACTTC. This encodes CASSLSGANTQYF.

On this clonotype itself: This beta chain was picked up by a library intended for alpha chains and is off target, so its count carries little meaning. The CDR3 bases are TGTGCCAGCAGGGAGACAGATACGCAGTATTTT. This encodes CASRETDTQYF. The chain links TRBV19 to TRBJ2-3; TRBD1 or TRBD2 may be the D gene (5 bases each). Germline V gene lookup returns CDR1 LNHDA and CDR2 SQIVND (reference sequence). The CDR3 consists of 11 residues. Trimming stripped 9 bases from V and 3 bases from J, with 7 bases between.

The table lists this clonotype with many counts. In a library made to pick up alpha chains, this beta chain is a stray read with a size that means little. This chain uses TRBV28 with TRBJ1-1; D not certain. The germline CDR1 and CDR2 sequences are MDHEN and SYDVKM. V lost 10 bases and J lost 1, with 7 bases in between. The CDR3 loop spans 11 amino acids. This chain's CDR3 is CATLGNTEAFF. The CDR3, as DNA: TGTGCCACCTTAGGGAACACTGAAGCTTTCTTT. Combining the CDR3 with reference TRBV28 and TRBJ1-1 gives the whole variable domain DVKVTQSSRYLVKRTGEKVFLECVQDMDHENMFWYRQDPGLGLRLIYFSYDVKMKEKGDIPEGYSVSREKKERFSLILESASTNQTSMYLCATLGNTEAFFGQGTRLTVV.

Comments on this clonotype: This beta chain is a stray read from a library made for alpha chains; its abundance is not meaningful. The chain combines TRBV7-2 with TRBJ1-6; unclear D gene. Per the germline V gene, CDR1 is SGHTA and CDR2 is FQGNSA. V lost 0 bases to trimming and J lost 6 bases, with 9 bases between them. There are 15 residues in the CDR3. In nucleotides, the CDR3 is TGTGCCAGCAGCTTAGCGGGCGTCCCTAATTCACCCCTCCACTTT. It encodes CASSLAGVPNSPLHF.

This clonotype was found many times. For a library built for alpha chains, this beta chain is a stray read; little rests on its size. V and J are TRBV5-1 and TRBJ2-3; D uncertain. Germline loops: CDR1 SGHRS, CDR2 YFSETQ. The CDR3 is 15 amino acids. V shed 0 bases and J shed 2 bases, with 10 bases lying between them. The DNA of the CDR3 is TGCGCCAGCAGCTTGGATTTCCTATCCACAGATACGCAGTATTTT. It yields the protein CASSLDFLSTDTQYF.

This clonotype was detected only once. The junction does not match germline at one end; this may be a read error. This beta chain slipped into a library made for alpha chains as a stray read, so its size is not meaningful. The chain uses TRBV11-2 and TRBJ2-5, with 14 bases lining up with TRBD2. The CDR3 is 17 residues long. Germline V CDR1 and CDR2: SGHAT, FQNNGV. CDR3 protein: CVSSFRTSGGTLETQYF. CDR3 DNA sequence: TGTGTCAGCAGCTTCAGGACTAGCGGGGGGACTTTGGAGACCCAGTACTTC.